The 25 T cell receptor beta chains in this list originate from one sample, sequenced in a study of shared clonotypes between healthy human individuals. Libraries were prepared by immunoSEQ multiplex PCR; TCRdb keeps only in-frame clonotypes and omits some of them. The sample lists about 1 million clones, 70% to 80% occurring once. The sequencing sample was made of memory CD4+ T cells sorted from blood. Subset of the sample: CD45RA-negative fraction. These receptors were collected from a man between 18 and 29 years old in good health.

The V call is TRBV10-3, the J call TRBJ2-2; D remains unclear. Trimming shortened V by 4 bases and J by 1 base, and 4 bases separated the two germline ends. There are 13 residues in the CDR3. The V gene's germline CDR1 is ENHRY and CDR2 SYGVKD. CDR3 DNA sequence: TGTGCCATCAGTGCAGGGAACACCGGGGAGCTGTTTTTT. Its protein product is CAISAGNTGELFF.

This chain joins TRBV6-5 and TRBJ1-2, with D possibly matching TRBD1 (5 bases). The CDR3 runs to 15 residues. Germline lookup yields CDR1 MNHEY and CDR2 SVGAGI. Trimming took off 6 bases at V and 4 bases at J, with 18 bases between the two ends. The CDR3 region has the DNA TGTGCCAGCAGAGCTGGGACCGGGGGTATCTATGGCTACACCTTC. As protein: CASRAGTGGIYGYTF.

V and J are TRBV13 and TRBJ2-6, with D uncertain. CDR1 is PRHDT and CDR2 is FYEKMQ in the germline V gene (reference sequence). The CDR3 consists of 14 residues. The V end lost 8 bases, the J end lost 0 bases, and 8 bases lay between the germline ends. CDR3 amino acids: CASHLGSGANVLTF. As DNA, the CDR3 is TGTGCCAGCCATCTCGGCTCTGGGGCCAACGTCCTGACTTTC.

The chain couples TRBV7-2 to TRBJ1-4; no definite D call. V lost 0 bases and J lost 8, with 10 bases in between. The germline gives CDR1 SGHTA, CDR2 FQGNSA. The CDR3 sequence is 14 residues long. CDR3 amino acids: CASSLAGYGEKLFF. CDR3 bases: TGTGCCAGCAGCTTAGCGGGATACGGAGAAAAACTGTTTTTT. Supplemented by reference TRBV7-2 and TRBJ1-4, the full variable domain reads GAGVSQSPSNKVTEKGKDVELRCDPISGHTALYWYRQSLGQGLEFLIYFQGNSAPDKSGLPSDRFSAERTGGSVSTLTIQRTQQEDSAVYLCASSLAGYGEKLFFGSGTQLSVL.

The table lists this clone with a few counts. J is TRBJ2-7 and V is TRBV29-1, with TRBD1 matching 10 bases. Germline CDR1 and CDR2: SQVTM and ANQGSEA. After removal of 6 bases from V and 2 bases from J, the junction contained 7 bases not matched to a gene. The CDR3 is made up of 14 amino acids. CDR3 sequence reads: CSVKTGGQTYEQYF. Here the CDR3 DNA reads TGCAGCGTAAAGACAGGGGGCCAAACCTACGAGCAGTACTTC.

V gene TRBV2 combines with J gene TRBJ2-3, with D perhaps matching TRBD2 (5 bases). The CDR3 runs to 11 residues. The germline V and J ends were trimmed by 7 bases and 9 bases, with 11 bases remaining between them. Germline V gene sequence: CDR1 SNHLY, CDR2 FYNNEI. CDR3 residues: CASTPTTTQYF. CDR3 DNA sequence: TGTGCCAGCACCCCGACTACGACGCAGTATTTT.

The chain couples TRBV5-6 to TRBJ2-5, with 15 bases matching TRBD2. V was pared by 4 bases and J by 5 bases, with 3 bases of the junction left unmatched. The CDR3 contains 15 residues. CDR1 and CDR2 from the germline V gene are SGHDT and YYEEEE. The CDR3 protein is CASSMGLAGGETQYF. The CDR3 DNA sequence: TGTGCCAGCAGCATGGGACTAGCGGGAGGTGAGACCCAGTACTTC.

This clone was picked up a small number of times. A much bigger clone sits one base away, suggesting this may be a read error. This chain joins TRBV29-1 and TRBJ1-1; no definite D call. CDR3 length equals 11 residues. Germline lookup yields CDR1 SQVTM and CDR2 ANQGSEA. Trimming left V 4 bases short and J 1 base short, with 4 bases between. The CDR3 loop reads CSVGENTEAFF. The CDR3 DNA sequence: TGCAGCGTTGGGGAGAACACTGAAGCTTTCTTT.

The chain has TRBV27 and TRBJ2-7; 9 positions agree with TRBD1. Trimming at V came to 8 bases and at J to 4 bases, leaving 12 bases not matched to a gene. This CDR3 comprises 15 residues. From germline, CDR1 is MNHEY and CDR2 SMNVEV (reference sequence). CDR3 region: CASGSLGTGKYEQYF. CDR3 coding DNA: TGTGCCAGCGGCTCACTCGGGACAGGGAAATACGAGCAGTACTTC.

A few counts support this clone. The DNA for the CDR3 is TGCGCCAGCAGCACAACGGGACCCGGGGAGCTGTTTTTT. It specifies CASSTTGPGELFF. This sequence joins TRBV4-1 and TRBJ2-2; D may be TRBD1 or TRBD2 (5 bases each). Trimming shortened V by 5 bases and J by 6 bases, and 10 bases separated the two germline ends. CDR3 length: 13 residues. Germline loops: CDR1 MGHRA, CDR2 YSYEKL.

V is TRBV9 and J is TRBJ2-2; the D gene is possibly TRBD1 (5 bases). The CDR3 loop spans 16 amino acids. Looked up from germline, CDR1 is SGDLS and CDR2 is YYNGEE. Trimming removed 0 bases from V and 3 bases from J, with 12 bases in between. CDR3 sequence (DNA): TGTGCCAGCAGCGTAGAAGGGGTTAAGGACACCGGGGAGCTGTTTTTT. Residues: CASSVEGVKDTGELFF.

This chain uses TRBV5-4 with TRBJ2-1; no reliable D call. This CDR3 comprises 15 residues. Trimming removed 5 bases at V and 9 bases at J, with 21 bases between. Germline assignment: CDR1 SGHNT and CDR2 YYREEE (reference sequence). In DNA form, the CDR3 reads TGTGCCAGCAGGCACGATGTAGTAGGTCGGCCTGAGCAGTTCTTC. This codes for CASRHDVVGRPEQFF. Using reference TRBV5-4 and TRBJ2-1 for the parts outside the CDR3, the full variable domain is ETGVTQSPTHLIKTRGQQVTLRCSSQSGHNTVSWYQQALGQGPQFIFQYYREEENGRGNFPPRFSGLQFPNYSSELNVNALELDDSALYLCASRHDVVGRPEQFFGPGTRLTVL.

V is TRBV10-3 and J is TRBJ2-1, with 10 bases identical to TRBD2. Germline loops: CDR1 ENHRY, CDR2 SYGVKD. The CDR3 runs to 14 residues. J lost 6 bases, V lost 6 bases, and 5 bases had no gene match. CDR3 bases: TGTGCCATCAGCCCCCAGCGGGAGGGCAATGAGCAGTTCTTC. Translation: CAISPQREGNEQFF.

In regard to this clone: The sample holds other DNA sequences that translate to the same CDR3. The chain has TRBV5-1 and TRBJ1-1; TRBD1 is a possible D gene (6 bases). Deletions cut 4 bases from V and 2 bases from J, with 12 bases between. The CDR3 extends over 14 amino acids. The germline gives CDR1 SGHRS, CDR2 YFSETQ. In DNA, the CDR3 is TGCGCCAGCAGCCCGCAGACAGGCAACACTGAAGCTTTCTTT. Residues: CASSPQTGNTEAFF.

This rearrangement joins TRBV6-5 to TRBJ2-5; D not resolved. Looked up from germline, CDR1 is MNHEY and CDR2 is SVGAGI. Trimming took off 0 bases at V and 5 bases at J, with 13 bases between the two ends. This CDR3 has 15 amino acids. CDR3 amino acids: CASSYSWSRTETQYF. CDR3 bases: TGTGCCAGCAGTTACTCCTGGTCCCGTACGGAGACCCAGTACTTC.

The chain uses TRBV30 and TRBJ2-2; weak D call: TRBD2 (6 bases). This CDR3 contains 19 residues. V shed 2 bases and J shed 4 bases, with 26 bases lying between them. Germline CDR1 reads GTSNPN; CDR2 reads SVGIG (reference sequence). This chain's CDR3 is CAWSPTGWGDPTITGELFF. The CDR3 coding sequence is TGTGCCTGGAGTCCGACGGGCTGGGGGGACCCTACGATCACCGGGGAGCTGTTTTTT.

J is TRBJ1-1 and V is TRBV5-1, with 12 bases identical to TRBD1. V gave up 4 bases and J gave up 6 bases; unmatched junction bases: 7. Germline V gene data show CDR1 as SGHRS and CDR2 as YFSETQ. CDR3 size: 15 residues. The CDR3 loop reads CASSNWDRGRPEAFF. CDR3 sequence (DNA): TGCGCCAGCAGCAATTGGGACAGGGGGCGACCTGAAGCTTTCTTT.

This clone was counted between two and nine times. The CDR3 DNA follows: TGTGCCGCGCGGTCCCATAAAGAGTACGAGCAGTACTTC. Amino acids: CAARSHKEYEQYF. V usage is TRBV10-3 and J usage is TRBJ2-7; D unresolved. The CDR3 has 13 residues. V was trimmed by 11 bases and J by 4 bases, leaving 18 bases between them. The germline V gene has CDR1 ENHRY and CDR2 SYGVKD.

CDR3 nucleotide sequence: TGTGCCAGCAGTCCCCGGGGACTCACCGGGGAGCTGTTTTTT. Translating it yields CASSPRGLTGELFF. The chain is built from TRBV6-5 and TRBJ2-2; tentatively, D is TRBD2 (6 bases). The CDR3 spans 14 residues. Per germline, CDR1 MNHEY and CDR2 SVGAGI. V was cut by 5 bases and J by 4 bases, with 11 bases left in between.

As concerns this clone: The identical CDR3 is also encoded by other nucleotide sequences in the sample. The chain carries TRBV7-2 and TRBJ2-7, with D unresolved. This CDR3 comprises 11 residues. CDR1 is SGHTA and CDR2 is FQGNSA in the germline V gene. V was pared by 6 bases and J by 2 bases, with 5 bases between. The CDR3 sequence is CASSSAYEQYF. The CDR3 coding sequence is TGTGCCAGCAGTTCGGCCTACGAGCAGTACTTC.

V gene TRBV6-1 combines with J gene TRBJ1-5; no firm D call. This CDR3 region has 16 residues. The V gene lost 4 bases and the J gene lost 3 bases, with 16 bases spanning the gap. Looked up from germline, CDR1 is MNHNS and CDR2 is SASEGT. The CDR3 spells CASSVPRGQINQPQHF. As DNA, the CDR3 is TGTGCCAGCAGTGTCCCTCGAGGCCAGATCAATCAGCCCCAGCATTTT.

The chain links TRBV10-3 to TRBJ1-1; 7 bases map to TRBD1. The CDR3 is made up of 12 amino acids. Trimming cost V 4 bases and J 8 bases; bases outside gene matches: 4. Germline V gene data show CDR1 as ENHRY and CDR2 as SYGVKD. The DNA for the CDR3 is TGTGCCATCAGTGGGGGAGGGGGCGAAGCTTTCTTT. Residues: CAISGGGGEAFF.

This clone has a handful of counts. The rearrangement links TRBV6-6 to TRBJ2-1, with 8 bases aligning to TRBD1. Germline assignment: CDR1 MNHNY and CDR2 SVGAGI (reference sequence). This CDR3 contains 14 residues. Germline trimming cut 6 bases from V and 13 bases from J; bases unmatched to any gene: 14. CDR3 sequence (DNA): TGTGCCAGCAGAGAGGGACAGGCCCTATCGGGCCAGTTCTTC. Translating gives CASREGQALSGQFF.

The CDR3 sequence is CASSTSGRARNEQFF. The DNA for the CDR3 is TGTGCCAGCAGTACTAGCGGGAGGGCCCGGAATGAGCAGTTCTTC. The V gene is TRBV27, the J gene TRBJ2-1, with 13 bases identical to TRBD2. Per germline, CDR1 MNHEY and CDR2 SMNVEV (reference sequence). The CDR3 is 15 amino acids. After removal of 5 bases from V and 7 bases from J, the junction contained 5 bases not matched to a gene.

The chain carries TRBV5-6 and TRBJ2-5; 10 nucleotides match TRBD2. Germline assignment: CDR1 SGHDT and CDR2 YYEEEE. Trimming at V came to 0 bases and at J to 5 bases, leaving 7 bases not matched to a gene. CDR3 length: 16 amino acids. The CDR3 protein is CASSLATSGAQETQYF. The CDR3 DNA follows: TGTGCCAGCAGCTTGGCCACTAGCGGGGCGCAGGAGACCCAGTACTTC.